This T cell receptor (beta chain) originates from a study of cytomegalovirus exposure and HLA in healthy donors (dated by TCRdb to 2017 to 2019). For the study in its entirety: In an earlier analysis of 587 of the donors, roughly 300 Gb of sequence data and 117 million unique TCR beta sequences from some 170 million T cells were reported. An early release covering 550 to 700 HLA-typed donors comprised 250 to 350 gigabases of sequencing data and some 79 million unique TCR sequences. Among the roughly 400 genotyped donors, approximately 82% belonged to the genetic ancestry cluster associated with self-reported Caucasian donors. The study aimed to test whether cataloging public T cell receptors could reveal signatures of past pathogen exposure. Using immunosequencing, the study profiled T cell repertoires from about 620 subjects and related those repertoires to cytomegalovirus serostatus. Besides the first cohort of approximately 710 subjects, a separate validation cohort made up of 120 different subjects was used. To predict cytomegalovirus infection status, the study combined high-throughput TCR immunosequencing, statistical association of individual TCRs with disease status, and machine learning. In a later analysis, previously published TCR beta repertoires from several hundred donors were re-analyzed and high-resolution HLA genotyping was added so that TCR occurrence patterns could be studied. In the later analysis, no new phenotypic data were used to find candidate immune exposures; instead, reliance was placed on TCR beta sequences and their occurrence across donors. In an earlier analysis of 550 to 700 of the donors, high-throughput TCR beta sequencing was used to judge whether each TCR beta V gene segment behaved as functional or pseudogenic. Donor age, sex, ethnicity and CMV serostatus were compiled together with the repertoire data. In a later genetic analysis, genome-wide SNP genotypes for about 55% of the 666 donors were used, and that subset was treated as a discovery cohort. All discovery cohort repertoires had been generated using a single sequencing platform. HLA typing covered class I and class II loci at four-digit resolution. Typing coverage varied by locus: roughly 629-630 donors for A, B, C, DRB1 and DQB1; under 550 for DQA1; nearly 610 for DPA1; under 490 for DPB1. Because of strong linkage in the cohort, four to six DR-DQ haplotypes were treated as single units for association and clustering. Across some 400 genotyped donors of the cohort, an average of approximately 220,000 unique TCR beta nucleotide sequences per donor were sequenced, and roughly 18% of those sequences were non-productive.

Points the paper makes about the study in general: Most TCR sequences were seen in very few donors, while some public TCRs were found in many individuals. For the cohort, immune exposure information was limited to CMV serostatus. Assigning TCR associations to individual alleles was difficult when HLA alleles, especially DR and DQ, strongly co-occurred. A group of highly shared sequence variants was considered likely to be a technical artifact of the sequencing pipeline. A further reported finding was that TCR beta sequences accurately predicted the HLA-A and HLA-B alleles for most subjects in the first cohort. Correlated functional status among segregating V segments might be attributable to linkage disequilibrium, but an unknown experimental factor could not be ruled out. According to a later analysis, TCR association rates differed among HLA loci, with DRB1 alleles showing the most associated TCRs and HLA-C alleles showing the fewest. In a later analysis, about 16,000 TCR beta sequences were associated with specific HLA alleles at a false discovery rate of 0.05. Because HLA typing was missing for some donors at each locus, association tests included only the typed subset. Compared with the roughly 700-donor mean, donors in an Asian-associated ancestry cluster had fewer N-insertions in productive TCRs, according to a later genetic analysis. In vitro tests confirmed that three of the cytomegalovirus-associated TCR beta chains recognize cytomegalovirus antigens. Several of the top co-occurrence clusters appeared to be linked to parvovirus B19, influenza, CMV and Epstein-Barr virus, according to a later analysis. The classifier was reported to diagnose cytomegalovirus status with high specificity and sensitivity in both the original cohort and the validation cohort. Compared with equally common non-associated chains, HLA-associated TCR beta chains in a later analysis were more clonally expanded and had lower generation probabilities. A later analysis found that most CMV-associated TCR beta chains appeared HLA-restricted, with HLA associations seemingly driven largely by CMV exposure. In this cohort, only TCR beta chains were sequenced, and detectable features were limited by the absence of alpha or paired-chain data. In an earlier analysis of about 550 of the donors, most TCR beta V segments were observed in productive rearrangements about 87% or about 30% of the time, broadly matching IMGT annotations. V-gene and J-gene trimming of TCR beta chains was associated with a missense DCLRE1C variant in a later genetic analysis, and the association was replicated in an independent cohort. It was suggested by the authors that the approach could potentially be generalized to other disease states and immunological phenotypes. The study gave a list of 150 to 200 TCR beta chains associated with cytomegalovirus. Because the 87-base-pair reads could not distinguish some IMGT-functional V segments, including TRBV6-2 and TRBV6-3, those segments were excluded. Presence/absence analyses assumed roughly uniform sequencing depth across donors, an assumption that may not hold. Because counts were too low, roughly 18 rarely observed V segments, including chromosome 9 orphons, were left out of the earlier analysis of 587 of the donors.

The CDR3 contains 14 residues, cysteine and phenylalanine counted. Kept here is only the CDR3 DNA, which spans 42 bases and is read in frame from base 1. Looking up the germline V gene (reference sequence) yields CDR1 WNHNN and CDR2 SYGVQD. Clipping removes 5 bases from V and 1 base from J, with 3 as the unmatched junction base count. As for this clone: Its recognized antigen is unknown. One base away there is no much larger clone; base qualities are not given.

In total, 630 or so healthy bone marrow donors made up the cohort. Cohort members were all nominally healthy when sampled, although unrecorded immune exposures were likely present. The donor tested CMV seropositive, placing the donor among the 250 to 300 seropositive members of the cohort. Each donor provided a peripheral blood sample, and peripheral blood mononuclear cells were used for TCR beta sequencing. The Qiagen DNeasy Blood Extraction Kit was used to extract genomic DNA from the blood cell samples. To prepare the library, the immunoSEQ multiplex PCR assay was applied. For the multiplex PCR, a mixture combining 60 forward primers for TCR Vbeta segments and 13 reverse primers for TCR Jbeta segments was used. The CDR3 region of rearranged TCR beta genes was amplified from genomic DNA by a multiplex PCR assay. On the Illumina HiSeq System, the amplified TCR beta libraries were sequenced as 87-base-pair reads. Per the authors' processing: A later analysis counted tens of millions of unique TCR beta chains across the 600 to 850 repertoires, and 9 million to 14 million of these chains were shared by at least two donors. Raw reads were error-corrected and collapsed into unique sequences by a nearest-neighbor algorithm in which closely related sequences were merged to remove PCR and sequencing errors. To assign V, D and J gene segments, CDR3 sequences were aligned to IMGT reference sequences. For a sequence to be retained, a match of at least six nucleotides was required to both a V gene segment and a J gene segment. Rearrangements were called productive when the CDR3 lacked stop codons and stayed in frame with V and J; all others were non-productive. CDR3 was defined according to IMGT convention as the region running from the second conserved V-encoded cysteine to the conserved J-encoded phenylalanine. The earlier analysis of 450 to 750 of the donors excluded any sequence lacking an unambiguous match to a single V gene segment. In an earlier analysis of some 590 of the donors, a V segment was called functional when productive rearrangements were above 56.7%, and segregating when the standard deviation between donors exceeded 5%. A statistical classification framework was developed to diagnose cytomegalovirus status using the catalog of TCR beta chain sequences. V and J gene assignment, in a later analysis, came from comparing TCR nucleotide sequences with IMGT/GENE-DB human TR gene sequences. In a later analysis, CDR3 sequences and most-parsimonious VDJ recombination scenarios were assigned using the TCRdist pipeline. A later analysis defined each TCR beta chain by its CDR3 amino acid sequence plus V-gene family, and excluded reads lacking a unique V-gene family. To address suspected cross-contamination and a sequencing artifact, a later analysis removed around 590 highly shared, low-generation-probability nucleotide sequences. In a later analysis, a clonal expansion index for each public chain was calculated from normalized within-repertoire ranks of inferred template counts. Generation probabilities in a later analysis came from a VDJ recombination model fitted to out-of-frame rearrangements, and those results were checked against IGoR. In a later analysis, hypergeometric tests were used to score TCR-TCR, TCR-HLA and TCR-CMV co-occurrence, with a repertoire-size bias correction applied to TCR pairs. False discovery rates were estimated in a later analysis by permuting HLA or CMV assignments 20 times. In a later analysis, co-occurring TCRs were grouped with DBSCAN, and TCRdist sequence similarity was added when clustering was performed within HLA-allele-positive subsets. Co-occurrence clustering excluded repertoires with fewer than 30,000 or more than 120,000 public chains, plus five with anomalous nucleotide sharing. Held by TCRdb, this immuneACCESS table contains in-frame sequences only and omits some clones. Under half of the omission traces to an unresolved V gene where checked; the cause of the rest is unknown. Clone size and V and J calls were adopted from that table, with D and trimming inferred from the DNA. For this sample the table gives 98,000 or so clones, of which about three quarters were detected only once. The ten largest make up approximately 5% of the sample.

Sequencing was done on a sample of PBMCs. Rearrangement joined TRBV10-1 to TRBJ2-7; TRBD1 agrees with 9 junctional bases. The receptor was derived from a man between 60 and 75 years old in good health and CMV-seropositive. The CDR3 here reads CASSPGQGSYEQYF. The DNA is TGCGCCAGCAGTCCGGGACAGGGTTCCTACGAGCAGTACTTC.